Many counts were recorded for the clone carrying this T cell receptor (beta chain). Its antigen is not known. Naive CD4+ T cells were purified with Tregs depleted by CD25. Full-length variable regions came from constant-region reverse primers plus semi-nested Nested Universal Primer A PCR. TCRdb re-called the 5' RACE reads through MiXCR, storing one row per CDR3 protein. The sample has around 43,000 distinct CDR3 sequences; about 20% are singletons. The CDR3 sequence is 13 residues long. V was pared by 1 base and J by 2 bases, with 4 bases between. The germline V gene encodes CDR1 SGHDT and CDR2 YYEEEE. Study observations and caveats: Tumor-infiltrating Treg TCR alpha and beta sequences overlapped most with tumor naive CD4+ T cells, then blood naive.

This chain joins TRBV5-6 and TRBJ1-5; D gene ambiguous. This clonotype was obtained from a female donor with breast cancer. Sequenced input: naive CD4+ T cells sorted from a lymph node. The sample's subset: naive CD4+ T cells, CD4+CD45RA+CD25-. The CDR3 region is CASSLNRNQPQHF. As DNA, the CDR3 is TGTGCCAGCAGCTTGAACCGCAATCAGCCCCAGCATTTT.